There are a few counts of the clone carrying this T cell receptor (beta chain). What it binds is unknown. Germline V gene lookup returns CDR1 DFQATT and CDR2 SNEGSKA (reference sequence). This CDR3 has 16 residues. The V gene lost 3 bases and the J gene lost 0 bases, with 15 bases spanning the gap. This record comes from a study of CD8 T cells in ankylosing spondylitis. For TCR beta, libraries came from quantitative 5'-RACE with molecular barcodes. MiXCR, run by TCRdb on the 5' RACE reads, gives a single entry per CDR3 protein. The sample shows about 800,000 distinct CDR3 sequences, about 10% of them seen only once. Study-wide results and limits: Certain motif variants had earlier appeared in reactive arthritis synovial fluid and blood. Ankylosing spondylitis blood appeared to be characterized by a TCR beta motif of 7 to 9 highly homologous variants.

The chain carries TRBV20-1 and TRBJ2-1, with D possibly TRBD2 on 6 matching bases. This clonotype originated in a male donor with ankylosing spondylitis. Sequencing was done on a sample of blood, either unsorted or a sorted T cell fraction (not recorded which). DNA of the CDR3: TGCAGTGCTAGTCGCGGGGTCGGAAGCTCCTACAATGAGCAGTTCTTC. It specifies CSASRGVGSSYNEQFF.